This T cell receptor beta chain was captured in a study of blood T cell repertoires in COVID-19. On the study more broadly: The samples span acute and convalescent COVID-19 from the United States, Italy and Spain. Sources were T cells, B-cell-depleted T cells, or PBMCs; the material itself was cDNA or gDNA.

Per the original methods: Estimation of nucleated cell counts was performed using reference gene primer amplification. Data came from immunoSEQ multiplex PCR; TCRdb stores just in-frame clones and leaves some out. That table supplies the V and J calls and clone size; D and trimming were determined from the DNA. Among around 120,000 clones listed, 90% were seen once. The CDR3 consists of 14 residues. From germline, CDR1 is MNHEY and CDR2 SVGAGI. J lost 8 bases, V lost 2 bases, and 2 bases had no gene match. The sample comprised peripheral blood. The clonotype comes from an older woman with COVID-19, enrolled during active disease. This sequence joins TRBV6-5 and TRBJ1-6; 8 nucleotides align to TRBD1. CDR3 amino acids: CASSYETGDSPLHF. The DNA for the CDR3 is TGTGCCAGCAGTTACGAGACAGGGGATTCACCCCTCCACTTT.